This T cell receptor (beta chain) was identified during a study of control samples from healthy donors and cancer patients. The germline V and J ends were trimmed by 0 bases and 4 bases, with 13 bases remaining between them. CDR3 size: 15 residues. Germline CDR1 is MNHEY and CDR2 is SVGAGI. Profiling relied on immunoSEQ multiplex PCR, and the TCRdb table lists in-frame clones only, not all of them. Counted here are 100,000 to 150,000 clones, approximately 89% occurring once; the ten biggest clones make up 6.5% to 9%. The chain carries TRBV6-5 and TRBJ2-7, with D possibly TRBD2 on 6 matching bases. This receptor was obtained from a young woman in good health. What was sequenced was blood. DNA of the CDR3: TGTGCCAGCAGTTACTCGTTGTACGGAGGGTACGAGCAGTACTTC. It codes for CASSYSLYGGYEQYF.